These 31 T cell receptor beta chains came from one sample sequenced in a study of blood T cell repertoires in COVID-19. TCRdb keeps only in-frame clones here, not all; method: immunoSEQ multiplex PCR. The sample has 90,000 to 130,000 clones, 70% to 90% seen once. The material sequenced was peripheral blood. These receptors originate from a man aged 35 to 55 with acute or convalescent COVID-19.

Regarding this clone: This same CDR3 is encoded by further DNA sequences in the sample. The chain couples TRBV20-1 to TRBJ2-7; 7 nucleotides line up with TRBD1. Germline CDR1 is DFQATT and CDR2 is SNEGSKA (reference sequence). The CDR3 runs 11 residues. J lost 3 bases, V lost 6 bases, and 2 bases had no gene match. DNA for the CDR3: TGCAGTGCGTGGGACAGCTACGAGCAGTACTTC. Its translation: CSAWDSYEQYF.

CDR3 amino acids: CASSYGGAGQPQHF. CDR3 in DNA: TGTGCCAGCAGTTACGGGGGGGCAGGTCAGCCCCAGCATTTT. The chain joins TRBV6-2 or TRBV6-3 to TRBJ1-5, with TRBD1 as a possible D gene (6 bases). The V gene lost 2 bases and the J gene lost 6 bases, with 11 bases spanning the gap. The germline V gene encodes CDR1 MNHEY and CDR2 SVGEGT. CDR3 length equals 14 residues.

The rearrangement joins TRBV19 to TRBJ1-6; the D gene is possibly TRBD1 (6 bases). Germline V CDR1 and CDR2: LNHDA, SQIVND (reference sequence). Trimming removed 9 bases from V and 9 bases from J, with 18 bases in between. CDR3 length equals 14 residues. CDR3 residues: CASNRRGGGSPLHF. The CDR3 DNA reads as TGTGCCAGCAACCGCAGAGGGGGGGGTTCACCCCTCCACTTT. Together with reference TRBV19 and TRBJ1-6, the CDR3 gives the full variable domain: DGGITQSPKYLFRKEGQNVTLSCEQNLNHDAMYWYRQDPGQGLRLIYYSQIVNDFQKGDIAEGYSVSREKKESFPLTVTSAQKNPTAFYLCASNRRGGGSPLHFGNGTRLTVT.

The chain uses TRBV4-3 and TRBJ1-3, with TRBD1 identical over 9 bases. With 0 bases clipped from V and 8 bases from J, the junction kept 5 bases outside the gene matches. This CDR3 spans 15 amino acids. Germline values: CDR1 LGHNA, CDR2 YSLEER. The DNA of the CDR3 is TGCGCCAGCAGCCAAGATGGGACAGGGACCGACACCATATATTTT. It encodes CASSQDGTGTDTIYF.

CDR3 DNA sequence: TGTGCCAGCAGGTTGGTAGCGGGGAGCACAGATACGCAGTATTTT. Amino acids: CASRLVAGSTDTQYF. The chain links TRBV28 to TRBJ2-3; 8 bases align to TRBD2. The CDR3 contains 15 residues. With V trimmed by 6 bases and J by 0 bases, 5 bases remained unmatched. In germline, CDR1 is MDHEN, CDR2 SYDVKM.

This clone is a singleton in its sample. This chain links TRBV19 with TRBJ2-7; 9 nucleotides align to TRBD1. J lost 5 bases, V lost 6 bases, and 11 bases had no gene match. From germline, CDR1 is LNHDA and CDR2 SQIVND (reference sequence). The CDR3 sequence is 15 residues long. The CDR3 region is CASRYRGQGNHEQYF. The DNA of the CDR3 is TGTGCCAGTAGGTATCGGGGACAGGGTAACCACGAGCAGTACTTC. Combining the CDR3 with reference TRBV19 and TRBJ2-7 gives the whole variable domain DGGITQSPKYLFRKEGQNVTLSCEQNLNHDAMYWYRQDPGQGLRLIYYSQIVNDFQKGDIAEGYSVSREKKESFPLTVTSAQKNPTAFYLCASRYRGQGNHEQYFGPGTRLTVT.

This rearrangement joins TRBV4-1 to TRBJ2-2; perhaps TRBD2 as D (6 bases). The CDR3 length is 18 residues. Germline V CDR1 and CDR2: MGHRA, YSYEKL. V was clipped by 1 base and J by 5 bases, with 20 bases between them. This CDR3 reads CASSQGAGPLARTGELFF. The CDR3 nucleotides read TGCGCCAGCAGCCAAGGGGCCGGTCCCCTAGCGAGAACCGGGGAGCTGTTTTTT.

For the CDR3, the DNA is TGTGCCAGCAGCTTAGGGGCGACCGTCGACTACAATGAGCAGTTCTTC. Translation: CASSLGATVDYNEQFF. The chain recombines TRBV7-9 with TRBJ2-1; D remains ambiguous. CDR3 size: 16 residues. Trimming removed 1 base from V and 3 bases from J, with 13 bases in between. The V gene's germline CDR1 is SEHNR and CDR2 FQNEAQ (reference sequence).

The chain uses TRBV18 and TRBJ1-5, with D possibly TRBD1 on 5 matching bases. Trimming removed 6 bases at V and 6 bases at J, with 18 bases between. The germline V gene has CDR1 KGHSH and CDR2 LQKENI. The CDR3 covers 15 residues. CDR3 in DNA: TGTGCCAGCTCGGAAAAATACCGGGGGACTCAGCCCCAGCATTTT. Amino acid sequence: CASSEKYRGTQPQHF.

The V call is TRBV28, the J call TRBJ2-5; 8 bases fit TRBD2. This CDR3 contains 15 residues. Germline V gives CDR1 MDHEN, CDR2 SYDVKM. V dropped 4 bases and J dropped 2; count of bases not matched to a gene: 6. The chain's CDR3 is CASSSRLAKQETQYF. The CDR3 bases are TGTGCCAGCAGTTCCCGACTAGCGAAGCAAGAGACCCAGTACTTC.

There are a few counts of this clone. The J gene is TRBJ2-3, the V gene TRBV27; perhaps TRBD2 as D (5 bases). Germline V gene sequence: CDR1 MNHEY, CDR2 SMNVEV (reference sequence). CDR3 length: 14 residues. Trimming stripped 2 bases from V and 6 bases from J, with 12 bases between. The CDR3 DNA follows: TGTGCCAGCAGTTTACGGGATGCGCTGGATACGCAGTATTTT. It codes for CASSLRDALDTQYF.

This clone was observed a handful of times. The J gene is TRBJ2-1, the V gene TRBV2; 8 bases are a match to TRBD1. V lost 8 bases, J lost 5 bases, and 5 bases stayed unmatched. Germline CDR1 reads SNHLY; CDR2 reads FYNNEI. This CDR3 contains 13 residues. The CDR3 reads CASLGQGHNEQFF. Written as DNA, the CDR3 is TGTGCCAGCCTAGGACAGGGCCACAATGAGCAGTTCTTC.

A single count supports this clone. This chain joins TRBV5-4 and TRBJ2-3, with TRBD1 identical over 8 bases. Per germline, CDR1 SGHNT and CDR2 YYREEE (reference sequence). This CDR3 is 15 amino acids long. J gave up 1 base and V 4 bases, and 5 bases lay outside the gene matches. The CDR3 DNA reads as TGTGCCAGCAGCAGACCGGGACAGGGCACAGATACGCAGTATTTT. It encodes CASSRPGQGTDTQYF.

The chain combines TRBV2 with TRBJ2-1, with a weak D call TRBD2 (6 bases). Between the trimmed V and J ends, which lost 7 bases and 0 bases, there was a span of 13 bases. Germline CDR1 is SNHLY and CDR2 is FYNNEI. CDR3 length equals 15 residues. The CDR3: CASNKRASSYNEQFF. CDR3 coding DNA: TGTGCCAGCAACAAGCGGGCGTCCTCCTACAATGAGCAGTTCTTC.

The rearrangement joins TRBV15 to TRBJ1-6; D not resolved. The germline V gene encodes CDR1 LNHNV and CDR2 YYDKDF (reference sequence). The CDR3 is 15 amino acids. Trimming shortened V by 0 bases and J by 2 bases, and 5 bases separated the two germline ends. The CDR3 loop reads CATSREAAYNSPLHF. The CDR3 DNA is TGTGCCACCAGCAGAGAGGCCGCCTATAATTCACCCCTCCACTTT.

The chain joins TRBV29-1 to TRBJ2-1; no definite D call. V lost 4 bases and J 2 bases, leaving 6 bases between the germline ends. Germline assignment: CDR1 SQVTM and CDR2 ANQGSEA. The CDR3 spans 12 residues. The CDR3 DNA follows: TGCAGCGTTGTCCAGACCTACAATGAGCAGTTCTTC. Translated, it gives CSVVQTYNEQFF.

This rearrangement joins TRBV6-6 to TRBJ1-4; 7 nucleotides line up with TRBD1. V lost 6 bases and J lost 8; bases outside the gene matches: 30. CDR1 and CDR2 from the germline V gene are MNHNY and SVGAGI (reference sequence). The CDR3 runs to 21 residues. The CDR3 DNA is TGTGCCAGCAGCCGGGACAGACACGCAGGATTGCAACTAAGCTCTCGGGAAAAACTGTTTTTT. Translating gives CASSRDRHAGLQLSSREKLFF.

This clone was observed a few times. The rearrangement uses TRBV30 and TRBJ2-3; TRBD2 agrees at 12 bases. This CDR3 has 15 amino acids. In germline, CDR1 is GTSNPN, CDR2 SVGIG (reference sequence). Trimming cost V 3 bases and J 3 bases; bases outside gene matches: 4. Here the CDR3 reads CAWRTSGSGTDTQYF. CDR3 nucleotide sequence: TGTGCCTGGAGGACTAGCGGGAGCGGGACAGATACGCAGTATTTT.

This clone was seen a single time. The chain has TRBV29-1 and TRBJ2-5, with TRBD1 matching over 9 bases. This CDR3 comprises 13 residues. Germline lookup yields CDR1 SQVTM and CDR2 ANQGSEA. V was clipped by 7 bases and J by 5 bases; unmatched bases: 8. The DNA of the CDR3 is TGCAGCGCTGGGGGACAGGGTGGGGAGACCCAGTACTTC. This codes for CSAGGQGGETQYF.

The V gene is TRBV4-1, the J gene TRBJ2-7, with 11 bases fitting TRBD2. The CDR3 contains 15 residues. With 1 base clipped from V and 7 bases from J, the junction kept 6 bases outside the gene matches. The germline gives CDR1 MGHRA, CDR2 YSYEKL. CDR3 in amino acids: CASSQAGTSGREQYF. In DNA, the CDR3 is TGCGCCAGCAGCCAAGCCGGGACTAGCGGCAGGGAGCAGTACTTC.

The genes are TRBV7-2 and TRBJ1-2; unclear D gene. V gave up 4 bases and J gave up 4 bases, with 10 bases separating them. The CDR3 spans 13 residues. CDR1 and CDR2 from the germline V gene are SGHTA and FQGNSA. CDR3 coding DNA: TGTGCCAGCAGCTCTTCCTTTTTCTATGGCTACACCTTC. This codes for CASSSSFFYGYTF.

The V call is TRBV5-4, the J call TRBJ2-7, with TRBD1 identical over 7 bases. Unmatched junction bases numbered 10, after V lost 7 bases and J lost 3 bases. Per the germline V gene, CDR1 is SGHNT and CDR2 is YYREEE (reference sequence). This CDR3 contains 14 residues. CDR3 in amino acids: CASSTTGTLYEQYF. In DNA, the CDR3 is TGTGCCAGCTCTACGACAGGGACCCTCTACGAGCAGTACTTC.

The chain links TRBV7-3 to TRBJ2-3, with D perhaps matching TRBD2 (5 bases). In germline, CDR1 is SGHTA, CDR2 FQGTGA. This CDR3 region has 15 residues. The germline V and J ends were trimmed by 3 bases and 4 bases, with 14 bases remaining between them. The CDR3 nucleotides read TGTGCCAGCAGCTTTAACGGTAAAGCGGCAGATACGCAGTATTTT. It codes for CASSFNGKAADTQYF.

This clone was seen once. This CDR3 reads CATSFLAGTGAKGNTIYF. CDR3 in DNA: TGTGCCACCAGCTTTCTGGCTGGGACAGGGGCGAAAGGAAACACCATATATTTT. The J gene is TRBJ1-3, the V gene TRBV15; TRBD1 matches 10 bases. The V gene end was trimmed by 5 bases and the J gene end by 4 bases; junction bases not matched to a gene: 14. The CDR3 has 18 residues. From germline, CDR1 is LNHNV and CDR2 YYDKDF (reference sequence).

V is TRBV27 and J is TRBJ1-1, with TRBD1 as a possible D gene (6 bases). V was shortened by 5 bases and J by 8 bases, with 18 bases between the two germline ends. Germline V gene lookup returns CDR1 MNHEY and CDR2 SMNVEV (reference sequence). The CDR3 covers 14 residues. The CDR3 sequence is CASSTWTAKTEAFF. The DNA of the CDR3 is TGTGCCAGCAGTACCTGGACAGCCAAGACCGAAGCTTTCTTT.

The J gene is TRBJ2-3, the V gene TRBV7-2, with D perhaps TRBD2 (5 bases). The V and J ends lost 6 bases and 3 bases respectively, with 10 bases between them. This CDR3 contains 13 residues. Looked up from germline, CDR1 is SGHTA and CDR2 is FQGNSA. The CDR3 loop is CASRGGWTDTQYF. The CDR3 DNA reads as TGTGCCAGCAGGGGCGGGTGGACAGATACGCAGTATTTT.

This chain joins TRBV10-1 and TRBJ1-6; 8 bases map to TRBD1. Trimming took 3 bases from V and 7 from J; bases not matched to a gene: 2. The V gene's germline CDR1 is WNHNN and CDR2 SYGVQD (reference sequence). This CDR3 region has 14 residues. The CDR3 loop reads CASSDGQGNSPLHF. The CDR3 DNA reads as TGCGCCAGCAGTGACGGACAGGGAAATTCACCCCTCCACTTT.

V gene TRBV11-2 combines with J gene TRBJ1-2, with a weak D call TRBD1 (6 bases). The germline CDR1 and CDR2 sequences are SGHAT and FQNNGV. V gave up 5 bases and J gave up 7 bases, with 17 bases separating them. The length of the CDR3 is 14 residues. The CDR3 DNA is TGTGCCAGCAGCCCGCCGGGACAAACGGCTGGCTACACCTTC. Translation gives CASSPPGQTAGYTF.

The chain employs TRBV2 and TRBJ1-5; 7 bases agree with TRBD1. This CDR3 is 15 amino acids long. The germline V gene has CDR1 SNHLY and CDR2 FYNNEI. V shed 7 bases and J 4 bases; nucleotides not matched to a gene: 10. CDR3: CASNSHRGGNQPQHF. CDR3 in DNA: TGTGCCAGCAATTCTCACAGGGGTGGTAATCAGCCCCAGCATTTT.

The chain uses TRBV27 and TRBJ1-1, with a tentative D call TRBD1 (5 bases). The CDR3 contains 15 residues. Between the trimmed V and J ends, which lost 6 bases and 4 bases, there was a span of 18 bases. CDR1 and CDR2 (germline): MNHEY, SMNVEV (reference sequence). CDR3 bases: TGTGCCAGCAGCCCTCCGCTACAGGTGGGCACTGAAGCTTTCTTT. This gives the protein CASSPPLQVGTEAFF.

The CDR3 sequence: CASSERVAGGPKNIQYF. CDR3 bases: TGTGCCAGCAGTGAAAGGGTAGCGGGAGGCCCTAAAAACATTCAGTACTTC. The chain carries TRBV2 and TRBJ2-4; 10 bases map to TRBD2. The CDR3 has 17 amino acids. The germline V gene has CDR1 SNHLY and CDR2 FYNNEI. The trim removed 2 bases at V and 4 bases at J, leaving 8 bases unmatched.